This T cell receptor beta chain was retrieved from a study of CD8 T cells in Susac syndrome. Study-level information: Patients with Susac syndrome were therapy-naive, on corticosteroids, or on intravenous immunoglobulin alone at the time that blood was drawn.

As concerns this clonotype: The antigen is unknown.

The CDR3 sequence is 16 residues long. V was pared by 3 bases and J by 3 bases, with 7 bases of the junction left unmatched. Germline V gene sequence: CDR1 SGDLS, CDR2 YYNGEE. All included Susac syndrome patients satisfied recently defined diagnostic criteria for definite or probable disease. FACS enriched CD8+ TEMRA cells, while bulk CD8+ and CD4+ were negatively isolated. An input of roughly 0.45 to 1 ug of RNA was subjected to reverse transcription using random hexamers. TCRdb independently ran MiXCR on the immunoSEQ multiplex PCR reads; one entry per CDR3 protein. The sample includes 200,000 to 300,000 distinct CDR3 sequences, 90% to 96% of them seen just once. Study observations and caveats: Individuals included in the TCR sequencing and HLA analysis were acknowledged by the study to be relatively few in number.

Specimen: CD4+ T cells from PBMCs. The chain has TRBV9 and TRBJ2-1, with 9 nucleotides matching TRBD2. The TCR sequence derives from a human donor with Susac syndrome. The CDR3 is CASSGTASGNYNEQFF. The CDR3 region has the DNA TGTGCCAGCAGCGGGACGGCTAGCGGGAACTACAATGAGCAGTTCTTC. The whole variable domain, remainder taken from reference TRBV9 and TRBJ2-1, is DSGVTQTPKHLITATGQRVTLRCSPRSGDLSVYWYQQSLDQGLQFLIQYYNGEERAKGNILERFSAQQFPDLHSELNLSSLELGDSALYFCASSGTASGNYNEQFFGPGTRLTVL.